Listed here is a single T cell receptor (beta chain). The antigen is undetermined. Noted time point: late sampling 161 to 241 days after vaccination in a few convalescent patients. Treatment reported: approximately nine-day PBMC culture with coronavirus spike peptide pools or control peptides (ViraFEST assay). The V end lost 6 bases, the J end lost 0 bases, and 4 bases lay between the germline ends. The V gene's germline CDR1 is MNHEY and CDR2 SMNVEV (reference sequence). This CDR3 has 12 amino acids. The sample is drawn from a study of vaccination and CD4 T cells after COVID-19. Background on the study: Researchers treated control cultures with a CEFX pool, an HIV-1 Nef pool, or no peptide.

Sequencing of DNA taken from cultured CD4+ T cells relied on the Oncomine TCR Beta short-read assay. Genomic DNA was drawn out of CD4+ T cells grown in culture. TCRdb re-analysed the PCR reads in MiXCR, keeping a single row per CDR3 protein. There are 25,000 or so distinct CDR3 sequences in the sample; 36% occur only once, and roughly 3.5% lies in the top ten. The TCR was taken from a human donor who had recovered from COVID-19. This sample comprised CD4+ T cells from blood, cultured in vitro, obtained about 7 months after SARS-CoV-2 vaccination. The genes are TRBV27 and TRBJ2-3; D is unclear. The CDR3 region has the DNA TGTGCCAGCAGGGCTAGCACAGATACGCAGTATTTT. Translating gives CASRASTDTQYF.